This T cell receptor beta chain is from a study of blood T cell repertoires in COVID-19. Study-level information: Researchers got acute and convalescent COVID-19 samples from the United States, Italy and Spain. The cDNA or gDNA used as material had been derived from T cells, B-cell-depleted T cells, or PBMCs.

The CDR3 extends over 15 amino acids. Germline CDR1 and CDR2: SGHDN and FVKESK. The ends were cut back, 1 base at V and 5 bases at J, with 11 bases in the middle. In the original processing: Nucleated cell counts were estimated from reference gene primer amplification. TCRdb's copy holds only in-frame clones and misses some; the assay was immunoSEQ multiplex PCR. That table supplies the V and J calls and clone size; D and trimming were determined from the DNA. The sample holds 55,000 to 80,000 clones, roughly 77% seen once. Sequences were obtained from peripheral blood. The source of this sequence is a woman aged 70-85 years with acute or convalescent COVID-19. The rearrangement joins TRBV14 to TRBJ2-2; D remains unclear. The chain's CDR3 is CASSQGLRFTGELFF. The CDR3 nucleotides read TGTGCCAGCAGCCAAGGGTTGCGGTTTACCGGGGAGCTGTTTTTT.